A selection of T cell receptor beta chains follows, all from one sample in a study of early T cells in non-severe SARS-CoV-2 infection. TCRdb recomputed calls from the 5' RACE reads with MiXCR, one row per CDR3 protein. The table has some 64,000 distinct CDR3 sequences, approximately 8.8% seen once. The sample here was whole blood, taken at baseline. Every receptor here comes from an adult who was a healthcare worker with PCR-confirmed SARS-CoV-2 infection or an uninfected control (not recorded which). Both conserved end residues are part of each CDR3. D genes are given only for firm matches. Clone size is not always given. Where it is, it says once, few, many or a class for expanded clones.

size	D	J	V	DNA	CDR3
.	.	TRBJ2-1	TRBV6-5	TGTGCCAGCAGCTCCCGGCGTGAGCAGTTCTTC	CASSSRREQFF
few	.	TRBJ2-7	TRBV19	TGTGCCAGTAGTCCCCATGGGGGGGCGAACTACGAGCAGTACTTC	CASSPHGGANYEQYF
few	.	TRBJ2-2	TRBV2	TGTGCCAGCAGGGAAAGGACAGACACCGGGGAGCTGTTTTTT	CASRERTDTGELFF
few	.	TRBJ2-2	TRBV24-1	TGTGCCACCGAACGGGACTCCGTTTCGACCGGGGAGCTGTTTTTT	CATERDSVSTGELFF
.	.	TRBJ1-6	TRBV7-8	TGTGCCAGCAGCTTAGCTGGAAGCCGGCCGGGTTCACCCCTCCACTTT	CASSLAGSRPGSPLHF
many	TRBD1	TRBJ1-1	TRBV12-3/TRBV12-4	TGTGCCAGCAGTATTGGACAGGGGAAGACTGAAGCTTTCTTT	CASSIGQGKTEAFF
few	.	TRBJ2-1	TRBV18	TGTGCCAGCTCACTGACTCTGAATGAGCAGTTCTTC	CASSLTLNEQFF
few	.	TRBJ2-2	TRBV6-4	TGTGCCAGCAGTCGCATGGGCACCGGGGAGCTGTTTTTT	CASSRMGTGELFF
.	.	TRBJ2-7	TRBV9	TGTGCCAGCAGCGTAGCTGGGGACCCCTTCCACGAGCAGTACTTC	CASSVAGDPFHEQYF
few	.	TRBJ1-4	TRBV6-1	TGTGCCAGCAGTAATATAGGGAGGATCGAAAAACTGTTTTTT	CASSNIGRIEKLFF
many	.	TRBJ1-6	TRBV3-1	TGTGCCAGCAGCCAAGATAAGTCGGAGATATATAATTCACCCCTCCACTTT	CASSQDKSEIYNSPLHF
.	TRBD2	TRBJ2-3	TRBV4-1	TGCGCCAGCAGCGCGTCCGGGACTAGCGGACATACGCAGTATTTT	CASSASGTSGHTQYF
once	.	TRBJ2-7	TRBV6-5	TGTGCCAGCATCAACTCTGACGGGTACGAGCAGTACTTC	CASINSDGYEQYF
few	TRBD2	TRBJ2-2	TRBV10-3	TGTGCCATCAGGGGAGCGGGATCCACCGGGGAGCTGTTTTTT	CAIRGAGSTGELFF
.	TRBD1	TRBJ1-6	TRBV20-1	TGCAGTGCTAGAGGGAGCCTAGGACAGGTGTATAATTCACCCCTCCACTTT	CSARGSLGQVYNSPLHF
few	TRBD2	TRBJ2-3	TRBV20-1	TGCAGTGCTAGGATGGGGACTAGCGGGAGTGGAACGCAGTATTTT	CSARMGTSGSGTQYF
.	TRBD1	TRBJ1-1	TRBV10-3	TGTGCCTTAAGGGACAGCATGAACACTGAAGCTTTCTTT	CALRDSMNTEAFF
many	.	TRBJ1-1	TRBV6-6	TGTGCCAGCAGTTACGAGAGATCCGAAGCTTTCTTT	CASSYERSEAFF
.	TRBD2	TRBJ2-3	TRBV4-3	TGCGCCAGCAGCCAAGGACTAGCGGGAGGGCAAACGCAGTATTTT	CASSQGLAGGQTQYF
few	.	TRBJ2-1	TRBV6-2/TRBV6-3	TGTGCCAGCAGTTACTCTTATAGCTTTGTGCAGTTCTTC	CASSYSYSFVQFF
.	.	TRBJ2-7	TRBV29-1	TGCAGCGTGGGGCCGCCTCGGGGCGAGCAGTACTTC	CSVGPPRGEQYF
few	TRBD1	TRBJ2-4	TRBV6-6	TGTGCCAGCGGCGGACAGGATCTGATTCAGTACTTC	CASGGQDLIQYF
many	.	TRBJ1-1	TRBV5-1	TGCGCCAGCAGCTTGATGTCGGGTGCTGAAGCTTTCTTT	CASSLMSGAEAFF
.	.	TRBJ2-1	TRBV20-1	TGCAGTGCTAGAGATTCGATGGGTAGCTATGAGCAGTTCTTC	CSARDSMGSYEQFF
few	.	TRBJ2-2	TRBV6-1	TGTGCCAGCACCTTCCCAGGGTCCACCGGGGAGCTGTTTTTT	CASTFPGSTGELFF
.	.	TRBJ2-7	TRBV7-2	TGTGCCAGCAGCGCGGGGCTGGGGTACTACGAGCAGTACTTC	CASSAGLGYYEQYF
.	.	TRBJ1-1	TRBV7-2	TGTGCCAGCAGCTTAGCAGCGGGGTTTGAAGCTTTCTTT	CASSLAAGFEAFF
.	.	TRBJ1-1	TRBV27	TGTGCCAGCAGCCCGACAGTAAACTTGAACACTGAAGCTTTCTTT	CASSPTVNLNTEAFF
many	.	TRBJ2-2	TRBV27	TGTGCCAGCAGTCCCTCGCGGGCCCGCCGGTTCACCGGGGAGCTGTTTTTT	CASSPSRARRFTGELFF
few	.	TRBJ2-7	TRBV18	TGTGCCAGCTCACCATCCCAGACTTACGAGCAGTACTTC	CASSPSQTYEQYF
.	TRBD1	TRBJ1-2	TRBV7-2	TGTGCCAGCAGCCCATACAGGGGGCCGGGCTATGGCTACACCTTC	CASSPYRGPGYGYTF
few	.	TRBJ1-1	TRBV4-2	TGTGCCAGCAGCCAGGCTTCGACCGGGCCCCTGAACACTGAAGCTTTCTTT	CASSQASTGPLNTEAFF
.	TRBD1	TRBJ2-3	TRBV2	TGTGCCAGCAGCGCGGGACAGGAGTCCACAGATACGCAGTATTTT	CASSAGQESTDTQYF
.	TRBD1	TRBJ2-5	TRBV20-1	TGCAGTGCCAAGACAGGGGGCGTGGAGACCCAGTACTTC	CSAKTGGVETQYF
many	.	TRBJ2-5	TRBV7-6	TGTGCCAGCAGCTCCAGAAGGGGGACCCAGTACTTC	CASSSRRGTQYF
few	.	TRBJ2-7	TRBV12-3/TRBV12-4	TGTGCCAGCAGTTTAGGGCCCCGGGGGGAGCAGTACTTC	CASSLGPRGEQYF
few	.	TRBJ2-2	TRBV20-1	TGCAGTGCTAGAGATCTCAGCAGAACGAACACCGGGGAGCTGTTTTTT	CSARDLSRTNTGELFF
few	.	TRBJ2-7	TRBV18	TGTGCCAGCTCACCGTCTACATCCTTCTACGAGCAGTACTTC	CASSPSTSFYEQYF
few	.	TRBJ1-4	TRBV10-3	TGTGCCATCATGGCCGAACTTGGGGAAAAACTGTTTTTT	CAIMAELGEKLFF
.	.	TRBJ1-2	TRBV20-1	TGCAGTGCTATGGAAACTTATGGCTACACCTTC	CSAMETYGYTF
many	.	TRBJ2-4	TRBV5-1	TGCGCCAGCAGCTTACGGACAGAGCGGGACATTCAGTACTTC	CASSLRTERDIQYF
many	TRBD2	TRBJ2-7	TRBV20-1	TGCAGTGCTAGAGATTCCGGGACTACCACCTACGAGCAGTACTTC	CSARDSGTTTYEQYF
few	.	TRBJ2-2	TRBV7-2	TGTGCCAGCAGCTTAGTGGGAGCGGCCGGGGAGCTGTTTTTT	CASSLVGAAGELFF
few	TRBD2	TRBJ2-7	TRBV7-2	TGTGCCAGCAGCTTTACTGGACTAGAATACGAGCAGTACTTC	CASSFTGLEYEQYF
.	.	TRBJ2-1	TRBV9	TGTGCCAGCAGCGTAACGTCAGAAGGTGAGCAGTTCTTC	CASSVTSEGEQFF
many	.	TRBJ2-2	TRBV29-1	TGCAGCGTTTCGGGACATTTGAACACCGGGGAGCTGTTTTTT	CSVSGHLNTGELFF
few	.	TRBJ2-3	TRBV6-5	TGTGCCAGCAGTTACGATAATCCTCAGACAGATACGCAGTATTTT	CASSYDNPQTDTQYF
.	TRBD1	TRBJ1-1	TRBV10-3	TGTGCCATCAGTGGGAGACAGGGCACTGAAGCTTTCTTT	CAISGRQGTEAFF
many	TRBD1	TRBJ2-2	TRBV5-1	TGCGCCAGCAGCAGGGACAGGGAGGAGGAGCTGTTTTTT	CASSRDREEELFF
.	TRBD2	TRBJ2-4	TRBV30	TGTGCCTGGAGTAACGGGAGGGGAAACATTCAGTACTTC	CAWSNGRGNIQYF
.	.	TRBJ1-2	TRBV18	TGTGCCAGCTCACCAGGGGCAAGGGGGGCCTCTGGCTACACCTTC	CASSPGARGASGYTF
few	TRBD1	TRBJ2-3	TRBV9	TGTGCCAGCAGCGTAGCCCACACAGGGGAAGATACGCAGTATTTT	CASSVAHTGEDTQYF
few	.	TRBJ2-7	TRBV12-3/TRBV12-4	TGTGCCAGCAGTTTACATTTGTACTACGAGCAGTACTTC	CASSLHLYYEQYF
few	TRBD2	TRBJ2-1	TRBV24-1	TGTGCCACCAGTGACTTGACTAGCAACTATGAGCAGTTCTTC	CATSDLTSNYEQFF